The present TCR beta chain was sequenced within a study of cytomegalovirus exposure and HLA in healthy donors (dated by TCRdb to 2016 to 2017). Regarding the study in general: The 500 to 700 repertoires of the first cohort and the 120 validation repertoires were produced on the same platform, according to a later analysis. Besides the first cohort of around 700 subjects, a separate validation cohort made up of over a hundred different subjects was used. The aim of the study was to test whether cataloging public T cell receptors could identify signatures of past pathogen exposure. To predict cytomegalovirus infection status, the study brought together high-throughput TCR immunosequencing, statistical association of individual TCRs with disease status, and machine learning.

Libraries were made using the immunoSEQ multiplex PCR assay. The authors' analysis ran thus. A statistical classification framework was built for diagnosing cytomegalovirus status from the catalog of TCR beta chain sequences. TCRdb retrieved this table from immuneACCESS and kept in-frame rearrangements only. Not all clones are present; in checked studies, unresolved V genes account for under half, and no reason is known for the remainder. D and trimming were read from the DNA, whereas the V and J calls and clone size are those reported in that table. Within this sample are tens of thousands of clones, with 80% to 90% of them counted one time only. 3.5% to 4.5% of the sample comes from the top ten. In its sample, this clone was seen once. Its antigen remains undetermined. There are no base qualities to consult, and no much larger clone falls within one base. There are 13 amino acids in the CDR3, from cysteine to phenylalanine inclusive. Just CDR3 DNA is preserved here, 39 bases in frame from base 1. Via the germline V gene, CDR1 is SQVTM and CDR2 ANQGSEA. Cut back by 3 bases and 8 bases, the V and J ends lie 16 bases apart.

Points the paper makes about the study in general: In vitro tests confirmed that a few of the cytomegalovirus-associated TCR beta chains recognize cytomegalovirus antigens. In a later analysis, TCRs clustered in the first cohort were found to also tend to co-occur in the approximately 120 validation repertoires, with 94% of cluster scores above 0. The authors suggested that the approach could potentially be extended to other disease states and immunological phenotypes. A total of about 150 TCR beta chains were listed by the study as associated with cytomegalovirus. The classifier was reported to diagnose cytomegalovirus status with high specificity and sensitivity in both the original cohort and the validation cohort. The validation cohort had no HLA typing available for a later analysis, so co-occurrence within that cohort was assessed over all 110 or so repertoires. Across donors, most TCR sequences were observed very rarely, whereas some public TCRs were present in many individuals.

The donors were included in the validation cohort of roughly 120 subjects, a group kept apart from the approximately 700-subject first cohort. Sequencing was done on a sample of PBMCs. The rearranged segments are TRBV29-1 and TRBJ1-2; tentative D gene TRBD1, with 5 bases matching. This sequence was found in a woman in her late teens or twenties in good health and CMV-seropositive. The base sequence is TGCAGCGTTGACTCCGGGGCAGGGAGGGGCTACACCTTC. It translates to CSVDSGAGRGYTF.